Listed here are 10 T cell receptor beta chains from one sample, sequenced in a study of CXCR3-negative and CXCR3-positive naive CD8 T cells. Libraries were UMI-labeled 5' RACE TRB cDNA. Reprocessing the 5' RACE reads, TCRdb reports a single entry for every CDR3 protein and omits DNA. The record lists 46,000 or so distinct CDR3 sequences, of which the ten most abundant hold approximately 1.4%. Sequenced sample: naive CXCR3- CD8+ T cells from blood. The subset denotes: CD45RO-CCR7+CD27+CD95- naive CD8+ T cells lacking CXCR3 (TNR3-). Source of these receptors: a human donor in good health. Some clones in this sample may be carry-over from other donors' samples.

The chain couples TRBV11-3 to TRBJ2-7; TCRdb returns TRBD1, unconfirmable since there is no DNA. This CDR3 has 15 residues. CDR1 SGHNT and CDR2 YENEEA come from the germline V gene. CDR3 region: CASSFDRGSSYEQYF.

This chain links TRBV29-1 with TRBJ2-1; the TCRdb D gene call, TRBD1, has no DNA to confirm it. CDR1 SQVTM and CDR2 ANQGSEA come from the germline V gene. This CDR3 comprises 13 residues. CDR3 sequence: CSVDEQGWSEQFF.

The chain combines TRBV6-5 with TRBJ2-7; the D gene TCRdb calls, TRBD1, cannot be checked with no DNA. The CDR3 is 13 residues long. Germline CDR1 and CDR2: MNHEY and SVGAGI. The CDR3: CASSRKTGDEQYF.

The V gene is TRBV20-1, the J gene TRBJ1-2. The CDR3 totals 12 residues. Germline V gene data show CDR1 as DFQATT and CDR2 as SNEGSKA (reference sequence). The CDR3 here is CSARLANYGYTF.

The V call is TRBV7-2, the J call TRBJ2-3; TCRdb designates TRBD2, a call that cannot be tested without DNA. CDR1 SGHTA and CDR2 FQGNSA come from the germline V gene. The CDR3 sequence is 17 residues long. Here the CDR3 reads CASSSGTSGGRTDTQYF.

J is TRBJ2-1 and V is TRBV7-9; TCRdb returns TRBD1, unconfirmable since there is no DNA. Germline V gene lookup returns CDR1 SEHNR and CDR2 FQNEAQ (reference sequence). The CDR3 extends over 12 amino acids. The CDR3 loop is CASTFLVHEQFF.

The V and J genes are TRBV20-1 and TRBJ2-5; the D gene TCRdb calls, TRBD1, cannot be checked with no DNA. This CDR3 contains 15 residues. The germline V gene encodes CDR1 DFQATT and CDR2 SNEGSKA (reference sequence). CDR3 protein: CSARRDREYQETQYF.

This sequence joins TRBV6-2 or TRBV6-3 and TRBJ2-3; lacking DNA, the TRBD1 call made by TCRdb goes unchecked. The V gene's germline CDR1 is MNHEY and CDR2 SVGEGT. The CDR3 extends over 14 amino acids. This CDR3 reads CASSYAGTEGTQYF.

This chain connects TRBV29-1 to TRBJ2-7; the D gene TCRdb calls, TRBD1, cannot be checked with no DNA. Germline V lookup: CDR1 SQVTM, CDR2 ANQGSEA. This CDR3 contains 14 residues. Here the CDR3 reads CSAVGTGSTYEQYF.

V and J are TRBV15 and TRBJ1-3. The CDR3 is made up of 15 amino acids. Germline CDR1 LNHNV, CDR2 YYDKDF (reference sequence). Here the CDR3 reads CATSRDNGSGNTIYF.